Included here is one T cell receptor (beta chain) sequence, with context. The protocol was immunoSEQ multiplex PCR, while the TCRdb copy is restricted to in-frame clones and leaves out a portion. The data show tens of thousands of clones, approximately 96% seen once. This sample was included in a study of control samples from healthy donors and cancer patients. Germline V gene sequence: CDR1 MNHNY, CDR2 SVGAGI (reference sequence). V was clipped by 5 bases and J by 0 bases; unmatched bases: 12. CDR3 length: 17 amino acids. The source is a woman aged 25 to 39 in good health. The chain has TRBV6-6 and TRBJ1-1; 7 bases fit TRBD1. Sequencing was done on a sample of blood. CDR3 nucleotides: TGTGCCAGCAGTCGGGACAGCCTATCCGCAATGAACACTGAAGCTTTCTTT. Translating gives CASSRDSLSAMNTEAFF.